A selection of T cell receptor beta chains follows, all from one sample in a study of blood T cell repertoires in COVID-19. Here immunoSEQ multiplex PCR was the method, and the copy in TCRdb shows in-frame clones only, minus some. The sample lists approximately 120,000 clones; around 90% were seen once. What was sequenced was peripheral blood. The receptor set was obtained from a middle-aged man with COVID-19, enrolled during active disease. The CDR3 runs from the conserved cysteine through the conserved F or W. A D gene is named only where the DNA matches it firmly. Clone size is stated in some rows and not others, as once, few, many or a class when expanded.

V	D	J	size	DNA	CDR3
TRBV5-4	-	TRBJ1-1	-	TGTGCCAGCAGCTTGAGGAGTGTGGATACTGAAGCTTTCTTT	CASSLRSVDTEAFF
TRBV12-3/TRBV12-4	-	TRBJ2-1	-	TGTGCCAGCAGCCGCGGGCAATACGATGAGCAGTTCTTC	CASSRGQYDEQFF
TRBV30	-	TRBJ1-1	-	TGTGCCTGGAGCCCCCAGATGAACACTGAAGCTTTCTTT	CAWSPQMNTEAFF
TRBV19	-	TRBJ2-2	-	TGTGCCAGTAGTGGTGGCGGGGTGCACACCGGGGAGCTGTTTTTT	CASSGGGVHTGELFF
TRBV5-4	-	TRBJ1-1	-	TGTGCCAGCAGGTCTGGACAGCGCACTGAAGCTTTCTTT	CASRSGQRTEAFF
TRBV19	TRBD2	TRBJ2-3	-	TGTGCCAGTAGTATTGGGCGGGGGGCGACAGATACGCAGTATTTT	CASSIGRGATDTQYF
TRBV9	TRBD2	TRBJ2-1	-	TGTGCCAGCAGCGTAATCGGCGGGGGAAACAATGAGCAGTTCTTC	CASSVIGGGNNEQFF
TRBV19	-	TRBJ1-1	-	TGTGCCAGTAGTCCGCAGGTTGCCACTGAAGCTTTCTTT	CASSPQVATEAFF
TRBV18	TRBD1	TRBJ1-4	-	TGTGCCAGCTCACCAGGACAGGGGGGTGAAAAACTGTTTTTT	CASSPGQGGEKLFF
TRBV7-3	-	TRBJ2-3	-	TGTGCCAGCAGCCAGGCCGGGGGAATCACAGATACGCAGTATTTT	CASSQAGGITDTQYF
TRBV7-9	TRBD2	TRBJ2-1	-	TGTGCCAGCAGCGCCCGCCGCCTGCGGGAGGATAACAATGAGCAGTTCTTC	CASSARRLREDNNEQFF
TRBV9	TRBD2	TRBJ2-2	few	TGTGCCAGCAGCGTAGTGGGACTAGCAGCGAACACCGGGGAGCTGTTTTTT	CASSVVGLAANTGELFF
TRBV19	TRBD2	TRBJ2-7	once	TGTGCCAGTAGTGATACCGGGACTAGCGGCAGACCCTACGAGCAGTACTTC	CASSDTGTSGRPYEQYF
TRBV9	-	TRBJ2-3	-	TGTGCCAGCAGCGTAGGCGGAGGAAGCACAGATACGCAGTATTTT	CASSVGGGSTDTQYF
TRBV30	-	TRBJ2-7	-	TGTGCCTGGAGGAGGGAGGACAAACTTACCTACGAGCAGTACTTC	CAWRREDKLTYEQYF
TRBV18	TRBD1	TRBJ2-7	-	TGTGCCAGCTCAAAGACAGGGGGCGCATACGAGCAGTACTTC	CASSKTGGAYEQYF
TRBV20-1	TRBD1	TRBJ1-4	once	TGCAGTGCTAGTCCGGACAGGGATGAAAAACTGTTTTTT	CSASPDRDEKLFF
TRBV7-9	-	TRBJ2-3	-	TGTGCCAGCAGCCGAGGCTTGAATACGCAGTATTTT	CASSRGLNTQYF
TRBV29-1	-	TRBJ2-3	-	TGCAGCGTTGAAGAAGGAGCCACAGATACGCAGTATTTT	CSVEEGATDTQYF
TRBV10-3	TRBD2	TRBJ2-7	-	TGTGCCACCTCCGACCTAGCGGGAGGCCACGAGCAGTACTTC	CATSDLAGGHEQYF
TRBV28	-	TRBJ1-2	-	TGTGCCAGCACGACAGGCTATGGCTACACCTTC	CASTTGYGYTF
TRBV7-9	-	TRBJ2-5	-	TGTGCCAGCAGTATAGATCCGCGCCAAGAGACCCAGTACTTC	CASSIDPRQETQYF
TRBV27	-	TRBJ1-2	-	TGTGCCAGCAGACCGGGGGGGGCGTACTATGGCTACACCTTC	CASRPGGAYYGYTF
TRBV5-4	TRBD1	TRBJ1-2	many	TGTGCCAGCAGCTTGGATAGGACAGGGTATGGCTACACCTTC	CASSLDRTGYGYTF
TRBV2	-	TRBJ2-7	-	TGTGCCAGCAGTTTCCTAGGTGGGAGGAGAGAGCAGTACTTC	CASSFLGGRREQYF
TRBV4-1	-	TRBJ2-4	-	TGCGCCAGCAGCGAAGACAGATACAAAAACATTCAGTACTTC	CASSEDRYKNIQYF
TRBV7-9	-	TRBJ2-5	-	TGTGCCAGCAGCCTTAGCGTCCAAGAGACCCAGTACTTC	CASSLSVQETQYF
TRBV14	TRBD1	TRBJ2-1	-	TGTGCCAGCAGCTTCGGGACAGCTCAGTACAATGAGCAGTTCTTC	CASSFGTAQYNEQFF
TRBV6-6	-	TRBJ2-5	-	TGTGCCAGCAGTTACGCTCATCTAGAGGAGCAAGAGACCCAGTACTTC	CASSYAHLEEQETQYF
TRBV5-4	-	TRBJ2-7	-	TGTGCCAGCAGCTTGAGCGGGACAACCTACGAGCAGTACTTC	CASSLSGTTYEQYF
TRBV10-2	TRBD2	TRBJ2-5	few	TGCGCCAGCAGTGAACAACTAGCGGGGCAAGAGACCCAGTACTTC	CASSEQLAGQETQYF
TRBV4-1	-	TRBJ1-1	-	TGCGCCAGCAGCCAAGTCCGGACAGAAGGTGAAGCTTTCTTT	CASSQVRTEGEAFF
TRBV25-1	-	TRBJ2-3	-	TGTGCCAGCAGAAGGGGGGATACGCAGTATTTT	CASRRGDTQYF
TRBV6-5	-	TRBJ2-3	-	TGTGCCAGCAGTTACTCGGGAGCGAGAACAGATACGCAGTATTTT	CASSYSGARTDTQYF
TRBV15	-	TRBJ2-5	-	TGTGCCACCAGCAGAGACCGGGCAGGGGAGGGGACCCAGTACTTC	CATSRDRAGEGTQYF
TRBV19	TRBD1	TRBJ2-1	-	TGTGCCAGTAGTCCGAACCGGGACAGGGGGAACAATGAGCAGTTCTTC	CASSPNRDRGNNEQFF
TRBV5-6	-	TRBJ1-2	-	TGTGCCAGCAGCTTTTTCCACAGGGTTGCCTATGGCTACACCTTC	CASSFFHRVAYGYTF
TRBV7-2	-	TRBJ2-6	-	TGTGCCAGCAGCCCCAGGGGTTCAAGGGGGGCCAACGTCCTGACTTTC	CASSPRGSRGANVLTF
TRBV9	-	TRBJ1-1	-	TGTGCCAGCAGCGTACGGTCAGACACTCTGGGCACTGAAGCTTTCTTT	CASSVRSDTLGTEAFF
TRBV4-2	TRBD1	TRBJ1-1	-	TGTGCCAGCAGCCTGAACCAGGGGGTGAACACTGAAGCTTTCTTT	CASSLNQGVNTEAFF
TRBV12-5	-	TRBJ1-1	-	TGTGCTAGTGGTTTCGGGAACACTGAAGCTTTCTTT	CASGFGNTEAFF
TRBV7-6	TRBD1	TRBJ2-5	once	TGTGCCAGCAGCGCGGGGCCCAGAGACAGGGGAGAGACCCAGTACTTC	CASSAGPRDRGETQYF